This T cell receptor (beta chain) was found in a study of T cells in localized non-small cell lung cancer. This clone was detected only a few times. The antigen is unknown. Study conclusions and caveats: For the top 100 tumor clones, a median roughly 55 also appeared in adjacent lung. Longer overall survival accompanied higher blood T cell density.

Germline loops: CDR1 KGHSH, CDR2 LQKENI. The CDR3 sequence is 14 residues long. Trimming removed 5 bases at V and 4 bases at J, with 12 bases between. Sequencing used immunoSEQ multiplex PCR; TCRdb keeps in-frame clones, though not all of them. In the table there are approximately 1,300 clones, more than 20% of which are singletons. The TCR originated in a man aged 35 to 69 with stage III lung adenocarcinoma. This specimen consisted of lung tumor tissue, obtained before any cancer treatment. The rearrangement uses TRBV18 and TRBJ2-1; D call uncertain. The CDR3 region has the DNA TGTGCCAGCTCAACTGGGGTTGCATACAATGAGCAGTTCTTC. Protein: CASSTGVAYNEQFF.